What follows describes a single T cell receptor beta chain. These data originate in a study of blood T cell repertoires in COVID-19. Study information: From the United States, Italy and Spain came samples of acute and convalescent COVID-19.

Authors' analysis steps: For nucleated cells, counts were estimated from reference gene primer amplification. The method was immunoSEQ multiplex PCR; TCRdb's version includes in-frame clones alone and lacks a portion of them. V and J calls and clone size are as listed in that table; D and trimming were resolved from the DNA. The sample yields roughly 160,000 clones, 87% seen once. Germline V gene sequence: CDR1 LNHDA, CDR2 SQIVND (reference sequence). V was clipped by 4 bases and J by 2 bases; unmatched bases: 7. The CDR3 is made up of 15 amino acids. Material for sequencing was peripheral blood. The clonotype originates from a woman in her fifties or sixties who had recovered from COVID-19. The V call is TRBV19, the J call TRBJ2-7; TRBD1 matches 8 bases. CDR3 region: CASSTGGANTYEQYF. Here the CDR3 DNA reads TGTGCCAGTAGTACAGGGGGCGCAAATACCTACGAGCAGTACTTC.